This T cell receptor (beta chain) was recovered during a study of blood T cell repertoires in COVID-19. Whole-study context: The United States, Italy and Spain were the sources of the acute and convalescent COVID-19 samples. From T cells, B-cell-depleted T cells, or PBMCs came the material, which was cDNA or gDNA.

Study processing details: Amplification of reference gene primers was used by the study to estimate nucleated cell counts. Assay: immunoSEQ multiplex PCR; the TCRdb copy retains only in-frame clones and omits some. V, J and clone size are those of that table, while D and trimming were read from the DNA. Of 650,000 to 800,000 clones listed, over 80% are singletons. What was sequenced was peripheral blood. The TCR sequence derives from a woman aged 18-30 years with acute or convalescent COVID-19.

CDR3 loop: CASSVSASPYNEQFF. The CDR3 DNA follows: TGTGCCAGCAGCGTCAGCGCCTCCCCCTACAATGAGCAGTTCTTC. The rearrangement links TRBV9 to TRBJ2-1, with unresolved D. Germline CDR1 reads SGDLS; CDR2 reads YYNGEE. Trimming stripped 2 bases from V and 2 bases from J, with 11 bases between. The CDR3 runs to 15 residues.